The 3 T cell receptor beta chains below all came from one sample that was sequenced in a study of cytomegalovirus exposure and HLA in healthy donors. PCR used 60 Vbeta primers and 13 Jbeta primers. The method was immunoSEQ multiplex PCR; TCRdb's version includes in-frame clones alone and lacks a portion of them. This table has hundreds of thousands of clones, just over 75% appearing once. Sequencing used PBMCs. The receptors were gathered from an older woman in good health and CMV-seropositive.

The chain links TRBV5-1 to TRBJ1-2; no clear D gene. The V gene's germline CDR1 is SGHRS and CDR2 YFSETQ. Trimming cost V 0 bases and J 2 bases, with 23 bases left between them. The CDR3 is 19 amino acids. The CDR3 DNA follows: TGCGCCAGCAGCTTGGTTGTCAGAAGAATCACCCAACCCAACTATGGCTACACCTTC. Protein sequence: CASSLVVRRITQPNYGYTF.

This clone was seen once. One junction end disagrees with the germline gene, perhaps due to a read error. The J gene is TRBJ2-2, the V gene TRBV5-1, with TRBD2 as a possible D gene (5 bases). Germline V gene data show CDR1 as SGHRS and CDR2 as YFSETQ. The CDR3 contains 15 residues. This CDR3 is CASSPMDTNTGELLF. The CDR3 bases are TGCGCCAGCAGCCCGATGGATACGAACACCGGGGAGCTGCTTTTT.

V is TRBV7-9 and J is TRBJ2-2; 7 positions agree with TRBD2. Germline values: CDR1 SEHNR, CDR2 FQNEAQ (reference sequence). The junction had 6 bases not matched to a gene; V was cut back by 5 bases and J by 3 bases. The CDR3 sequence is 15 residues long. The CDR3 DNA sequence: TGTGCCAGCAGCCCAGGACTAGGGGACACCGGGGAGCTGTTTTTT. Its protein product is CASSPGLGDTGELFF. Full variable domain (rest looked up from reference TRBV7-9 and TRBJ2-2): DTGVSQNPRHKITKRGQNVTFRCDPISEHNRLYWYRQTLGQGPEFLTYFQNEAQLEKSRLLSDRFSAERPKGSFSTLEIQRTEQGDSAMYLCASSPGLGDTGELFFGEGSRLTVL.